One and the same sample provided the 15 T cell receptor beta chains below, sequenced in a study of T cell changes during pregnancy in multiple sclerosis. Profiled with immunoSEQ multiplex PCR; TCRdb holds only in-frame clones, not every one. The sample has about 40,000 clones, roughly 94% seen once; the top ten hold 1.5% to 2%. Source: peripheral blood, taken in the third trimester of pregnancy. Receptor source: a female donor with multiple sclerosis, enrolled in a pregnancy study.

The chain has TRBV18 and TRBJ1-6, with a weak D call TRBD1 (6 bases). CDR1 KGHSH and CDR2 LQKENI come from the germline V gene. Trimming took off 4 bases at V and 0 bases at J, with 10 bases between the two ends. The CDR3 is made up of 16 amino acids. CDR3 DNA sequence: TGTGCCAGCTCACTACAGGGCAGCTCCTATAATTCACCCCTCCACTTT. Translated, it gives CASSLQGSSYNSPLHF.

The V gene is TRBV7-8, the J gene TRBJ1-2; a possible D gene is TRBD1 (5 bases). V gave up 0 bases and J gave up 2 bases, with 10 bases separating them. CDR3 size: 15 residues. The germline V gene encodes CDR1 SGHVS and CDR2 FQNEAQ. In nucleotides, the CDR3 is TGTGCCAGCAGCTTAGCGAGTGACAGCAACTATGGCTACACCTTC. Translation gives CASSLASDSNYGYTF.

This chain uses TRBV30 with TRBJ1-2; 10 bases align to TRBD1. The CDR3 length is 15 residues. Trimming took 8 bases from V and 5 from J; bases not matched to a gene: 14. Germline V gene sequence: CDR1 GTSNPN, CDR2 SVGIG (reference sequence). The CDR3 is CARQTGGYHKYGYTF. CDR3 DNA: TGTGCCCGTCAGACAGGGGGCTACCACAAATATGGCTACACCTTC.

This chain's CDR3 is CASSQDHVAGASYEQYF. The CDR3 coding sequence is TGTGCCAGCAGCCAAGATCATGTAGCGGGGGCCTCCTACGAGCAGTACTTC. J is TRBJ2-7 and V is TRBV14, with TRBD2 identical over 9 bases. The CDR3 has 17 residues. Trimming removed 0 bases from V and 0 bases from J; junction bases left unmatched: 6. Germline values: CDR1 SGHDN, CDR2 FVKESK.

The chain is built from TRBV7-7 and TRBJ2-1; D unresolved. CDR3 length: 15 residues. In germline, CDR1 is SSHAT, CDR2 FNYEAQ (reference sequence). Deletions cut 2 bases from V and 5 bases from J, with 13 bases between. CDR3 nucleotide sequence: TGTGCCAGCAGCTTAAACAATGTCGACAACAATGAGCAGTTCTTC. Its translation is CASSLNNVDNNEQFF.

This chain joins TRBV7-2 and TRBJ2-2, with 7 bases matching TRBD1. Trimming removed 5 bases from V and 4 bases from J; junction bases left unmatched: 4. The CDR3 runs to 14 residues. Germline loops: CDR1 SGHTA, CDR2 FQGNSA. The chain's CDR3 is CASSQTGPTGELFF. As DNA, the CDR3 is TGTGCCAGCAGCCAGACAGGGCCCACCGGGGAGCTGTTTTTT.

The chain uses TRBV13 and TRBJ2-3; D perhaps matches TRBD2 (5 bases). CDR1 and CDR2 from the germline V gene are PRHDT and FYEKMQ (reference sequence). This CDR3 has 13 amino acids. The ends were cut back, 2 bases at V and 4 bases at J, with 7 bases in the middle. The DNA of the CDR3 is TGTGCCAGCAGCTTACGGGAATCAGATACGCAGTATTTT. It codes for CASSLRESDTQYF.

The rearrangement links TRBV4-1 to TRBJ2-7, with D maybe TRBD1 (5 bases). Germline loops: CDR1 MGHRA, CDR2 YSYEKL. Trimming removed 0 bases at V and 3 bases at J, with 12 bases between. The CDR3 runs 15 residues. CDR3 amino acids: CASSQEGRESYEQYF. The CDR3 bases are TGCGCCAGCAGCCAAGAGGGCAGGGAAAGCTACGAGCAGTACTTC.

The V and J genes are TRBV6-1 and TRBJ1-1; 7 bases are shared with TRBD1. Germline assignment: CDR1 MNHNS and CDR2 SASEGT. The CDR3 is 14 amino acids. V trimming: 0 bases; J trimming: 7 bases; junction bases outside the gene matches: 5. The CDR3 DNA reads as TGTGCCAGCAGTGAAGCTGGACAGGAATATGAAGCTTTCTTT. This translates into CASSEAGQEYEAFF.

This sequence joins TRBV6-1 and TRBJ1-2; TRBD1 agrees at 7 bases. The germline V gene encodes CDR1 MNHNS and CDR2 SASEGT. CDR3 size: 13 residues. The V gene end was trimmed by 7 bases and the J gene end by 2 bases; junction bases not matched to a gene: 4. In DNA form, the CDR3 reads TGTGCCAGCATAGTGACAGGGAACTATGGCTACACCTTC. As protein: CASIVTGNYGYTF.

This clone was seen once. This chain links TRBV6-1 with TRBJ1-1; D ambiguous. The V end lost 9 bases, the J end lost 0 bases, and 11 bases lay between the germline ends. Germline V lookup: CDR1 MNHNS, CDR2 SASEGT. The CDR3 runs 13 residues. CDR3 nucleotide sequence: TGTGCCAGTCCACAGCTTTTGAACACTGAAGCTTTCTTT. It encodes CASPQLLNTEAFF.

This clone was counted only a few times. The chain is built from TRBV9 and TRBJ1-5; 7 positions match TRBD1. The CDR3 is 15 amino acids. The V gene end was trimmed by 2 bases and the J gene end by 6 bases; junction bases not matched to a gene: 8. CDR1 is SGDLS, CDR2 YYNGEE, per germline. The CDR3 sequence is CASSVGGGAGQPQHF. CDR3 coding DNA: TGTGCCAGCAGCGTCGGAGGGGGCGCGGGTCAGCCCCAGCATTTT. The variable domain in full, with the rest retrieved from reference TRBV9 and TRBJ1-5, is DSGVTQTPKHLITATGQRVTLRCSPRSGDLSVYWYQQSLDQGLQFLIQYYNGEERAKGNILERFSAQQFPDLHSELNLSSLELGDSALYFCASSVGGGAGQPQHFGDGTRLSIL.

The chain carries TRBV6-1 and TRBJ2-7; D perhaps matches TRBD2 (5 bases). CDR3 length equals 13 residues. Germline V CDR1 and CDR2: MNHNS, SASEGT. Between the trimmed V and J ends, which lost 4 bases and 3 bases, there was a span of 10 bases. The CDR3 DNA is TGTGCCAGCAGTGTTAGCGCCAGCTACGAGCAGTACTTC. Protein product: CASSVSASYEQYF.

The DNA of the CDR3 is TGTGCCATCAGTGACCCGGGACAGGGGATAACTTTCACCGGGGAGCTGTTTTTT. Its protein is CAISDPGQGITFTGELFF. This chain connects TRBV10-3 to TRBJ2-2, with 10 nucleotides matching TRBD1. Germline V gene lookup returns CDR1 ENHRY and CDR2 SYGVKD. The length of the CDR3 is 18 residues. Trimming cost V 3 bases and J 4 bases; bases outside gene matches: 11.

The chain combines TRBV18 with TRBJ1-6; 10 nucleotides align to TRBD1. Losses at the gene ends were 6 bases for V and 8 bases for J; bases not matched to a gene: 7. The CDR3 sequence is 15 residues long. CDR1 and CDR2 (germline): KGHSH, LQKENI. The CDR3 DNA sequence: TGTGCCAGCTCCCAGACAGGGACAGGGGATTCACCCCTCCACTTT. As protein: CASSQTGTGDSPLHF.